The clone carrying this T cell receptor beta chain was seen just once. The antigen remains undetermined. Germline CDR1 and CDR2: SEHNR and FQNEAQ (reference sequence). The CDR3 has 19 amino acids. V trimming: 4 bases; J trimming: 3 bases; junction bases outside the gene matches: 9. The sample comes from a study of shared clonotypes between healthy human individuals. Study-wide background: Each donor's CD4 naive and CD4 memory cells filled three plates apiece, CD8 naive two, and CD8 memory one.

Around 30,000 T cell genomes (approximately 0.2 ug DNA) went into each sorted-subset replicate. Repertoires were generated with immunoSEQ multiplex PCR, while TCRdb's copy carries only in-frame clones and drops some. The sample consists of millions of clones, about 94% of them appearing once. Naive CD8 cells, CD45RO-negative and positively selected for CCR7, excluded terminally differentiated effector memory CD45RA+ cells. General study findings and limits: Across several donors, naive CD4 shared roughly 5%, naive CD8 under 4%, memory CD4 2% to 2.5%, memory CD8 0.4% to 0.5%.

The sample comprised naive CD8+ T cells sorted from blood. This sequence joins TRBV7-9 and TRBJ2-1; 16 nucleotides match TRBD2. This receptor was identified in a man aged 18 to 29 in good health. The CDR3 DNA is TGTGCCAGCAGCTCAACCGGGACTAGCGGGAGGGTTTTCTACAATGAGCAGTTCTTC. Translation: CASSSTGTSGRVFYNEQFF.